Below, 12 T cell receptor beta chains from the same sample are listed, as sequenced in a study of blood T cells in healthy people across ages. Through a sample-barcoded 5' primer and a J-beta primer mix, a second PCR was run for roughly 6 to 11 cycles. TCRdb itself ran the 5' RACE reads through MiXCR, one entry per CDR3 protein. Among around 780,000 distinct CDR3 sequences listed, about 26% were seen once. Separately, the same data were catalogued under a study of T cells of mothers and their children.

The sequenced material came from blood. The receptors stem from a boy between 5 and 17 years old in good health.

The table lists this clonotype with a few counts. This chain connects TRBV28 to TRBJ2-4; tentatively, D is TRBD2 (5 bases). Per the germline V gene, CDR1 is MDHEN and CDR2 is SYDVKM. Trimming removed 2 bases at V and 0 bases at J, with 14 bases between. The CDR3 loop spans 17 amino acids. The CDR3 coding sequence is TGTGCCAGCAGTTTACGTATTTTTGGACTAGCCAAAAACATTCAGTACTTC. Translating gives CASSLRIFGLAKNIQYF.

This chain uses TRBV12-3 or TRBV12-4 with TRBJ1-3; possible D gene TRBD1, 5 bases. The V end was cut by 4 bases, the J end by 4 bases, with 8 bases between. The CDR3 has 13 amino acids. CDR3 region: CASSSDIGNTIYF. In DNA, the CDR3 is TGTGCCAGCAGTTCGGACATCGGAAACACCATATATTTT.

This clonotype was counted a few times. The chain recombines TRBV7-6 with TRBJ2-5; D remains ambiguous. Trimming removed 1 base at V and 0 bases at J, with 6 bases between. The germline gives CDR1 SGHVS, CDR2 FNYEAQ. CDR3 length equals 14 residues. CDR3: CASSLGSHQETQYF. The DNA of the CDR3 is TGTGCCAGCAGCTTAGGCAGCCACCAAGAGACCCAGTACTTC.

This chain links TRBV12-3 or TRBV12-4 with TRBJ2-3, with a weak D call TRBD2 (7 bases). The V end lost 5 bases, the J end lost 6 bases, and 18 bases lay between the germline ends. The CDR3 consists of 15 residues. This chain's CDR3 is CASSTRRGGADTQYF. CDR3 in DNA: TGTGCCAGCAGTACCAGAAGGGGGGGAGCCGATACGCAGTATTTT.

This clonotype has more than one count but fewer than ten. The chain is built from TRBV7-3 and TRBJ1-1; no reliable D call. The CDR3 sequence is 17 residues long. Trimming left V 0 bases short and J 1 base short, with 15 bases between. Germline CDR1 reads SGHTA; CDR2 reads FQGTGA. CDR3 nucleotides: TGTGCCAGCAGCTTAACTCTCCCAGGTGACCCGAACACTGAAGCTTTCTTT. It specifies CASSLTLPGDPNTEAFF.

This clonotype was seen a handful of times. DNA of the CDR3: TGTGCCAGCAGCTTAGCTCGAGTAGGGGTTGGCACAGATACGCAGTATTTT. Its protein product is CASSLARVGVGTDTQYF. The J gene is TRBJ2-3, the V gene TRBV7-9; a possible D gene is TRBD1 (5 bases). Germline CDR1 SEHNR, CDR2 FQNEAQ (reference sequence). CDR3 length equals 17 residues. Trimming pared 0 bases from V and 1 base from J, leaving 14 bases between. The whole variable domain, filled in from reference TRBV7-9 and TRBJ2-3, reads DTGVSQNPRHKITKRGQNVTFRCDPISEHNRLYWYRQTLGQGPEFLTYFQNEAQLEKSRLLSDRFSAERPKGSFSTLEIQRTEQGDSAMYLCASSLARVGVGTDTQYFGPGTRLTVL.

The chain's CDR3 is CASRQQGAETQYF. The CDR3 nucleotides are TGTGCCAGCAGGCAACAGGGGGCAGAGACCCAGTACTTC. This chain connects TRBV6-5 to TRBJ2-5, with TRBD1 matching over 9 bases. Germline V gene data show CDR1 as MNHEY and CDR2 as SVGAGI. Trimming cost V 6 bases and J 4 bases; bases outside gene matches: 3. The CDR3 spans 13 residues.

The chain joins TRBV6-5 to TRBJ2-1; possible D gene TRBD2, 5 bases. Germline CDR1 reads MNHEY; CDR2 reads SVGAGI. The CDR3 contains 13 residues. V lost 6 bases to trimming and J lost 6 bases, with 12 bases between them. CDR3 in amino acids: CASRQTGSNEQFF. DNA for the CDR3: TGTGCCAGCAGGCAGACGGGGAGCAATGAGCAGTTCTTC.

This sequence joins TRBV20-1 and TRBJ2-1, with TRBD1 as a possible D gene (6 bases). The CDR3 consists of 15 residues. Germline V gives CDR1 DFQATT, CDR2 SNEGSKA (reference sequence). The germline V and J ends were trimmed by 0 bases and 8 bases, with 17 bases remaining between them. CDR3 residues: CSAREGHGTGDEQFF. The CDR3, as DNA: TGCAGTGCTAGAGAGGGACATGGTACTGGTGATGAGCAGTTCTTC.

This rearrangement joins TRBV7-9 to TRBJ2-5, with TRBD1 matching 8 bases. This CDR3 region has 14 residues. J gave up 3 bases and V 5 bases, and 5 bases lay outside the gene matches. Germline V gene data show CDR1 as SEHNR and CDR2 as FQNEAQ (reference sequence). Here the CDR3 reads CASSGTGQEETQYF. As DNA, the CDR3 is TGTGCCAGCAGCGGAACGGGACAGGAAGAGACCCAGTACTTC.

This clonotype was recorded many times. The chain employs TRBV7-2 and TRBJ2-5; D ambiguous. CDR3 size: 16 residues. Trimming took 4 bases from V and 5 from J, leaving 20 bases between them. Germline V lookup: CDR1 SGHTA, CDR2 FQGNSA. CDR3 in DNA: TGTGCCAGCAGCTGGTTGGACGCCCAGAGCATGGAGACCCAGTACTTC. Translating it yields CASSWLDAQSMETQYF.

This clonotype was found many times. V gene TRBV4-1 combines with J gene TRBJ2-5; 16 nucleotides agree with TRBD2. The CDR3 runs to 16 residues. The V and J ends lost 9 bases and 5 bases, in that order; junction bases with no gene match: 9. The germline V gene has CDR1 MGHRA and CDR2 YSYEKL. CDR3 protein: CASTPGLAGGYETQYF. The CDR3 region has the DNA TGCGCCAGTACACCGGGACTAGCGGGGGGGTACGAGACCCAGTACTTC.